One sample yielded the 20 T cell receptor beta chains listed below, sequenced in a study of T cells in Graves' hyperthyroidism and ophthalmopathy. It was RNA transcripts that yielded the amplified TCR beta CDR3 regions. HTBI primers were the set used in a first-round RT-PCR of the TCR CDR3. MiXCR, applied by TCRdb to the multiplex PCR reads, yields one record per CDR3 protein. The profile shows a few hundred thousand distinct CDR3 sequences, about 16% of them singletons. Specimen: blood. These receptors came from a woman aged 25-40 years with Graves' ophthalmopathy.

This clonotype appeared many times. V and J are TRBV5-1 and TRBJ2-7, with D perhaps matching TRBD2 (6 bases). Trimming shortened V by 3 bases and J by 5 bases, and 12 bases separated the two germline ends. The CDR3 consists of 13 residues. The germline V gene encodes CDR1 SGHRS and CDR2 YFSETQ. CDR3 coding DNA: TGCGCCAGCAGCTCGGAGGGGAGGAACGAGCAGTACTTC. It translates to CASSSEGRNEQYF. Based on the CDR3 plus reference TRBV5-1 and TRBJ2-7, the full variable domain is KAGVTQTPRYLIKTRGQQVTLSCSPISGHRSVSWYQQTPGQGLQFLFEYFSETQRNKGNFPGRFSGRQFSNSRSEMNVSTLELGDSALYLCASSSEGRNEQYFGPGTRLTVT.

This clonotype was counted at least ten times. The rearrangement uses TRBV3-1 and TRBJ2-1, with 11 bases that match TRBD1. This CDR3 spans 13 amino acids. After removal of 5 bases from V and 9 bases from J, the junction contained 3 bases not matched to a gene. The germline V gene has CDR1 LGHDT and CDR2 YNNKEL (reference sequence). The chain's CDR3 is CASSRGQGGEQFF. CDR3 coding DNA: TGTGCCAGCAGCAGGGGACAGGGGGGTGAGCAGTTCTTC.

The genes are TRBV27 and TRBJ2-3, with 8 nucleotides matching TRBD2. The CDR3 spans 15 residues. Trimming cost V 4 bases and J 4 bases; bases outside gene matches: 7. The germline gives CDR1 MNHEY, CDR2 SMNVEV (reference sequence). CDR3 bases: TGTGCCAGCAGTTGGTCGGGAGGGCCTTCAGATACGCAGTATTTT. It specifies CASSWSGGPSDTQYF.

Turning to this clonotype: Being one base from a much bigger clone, this may be a read error. The genes are TRBV12-3 or TRBV12-4 and TRBJ1-5, with D uncertain. The CDR3 loop spans 13 amino acids. CDR3 amino acids: CASSFRSNQSQHF. The DNA for the CDR3 is TGTGCCAGCAGTTTCCGAAGCAATCAGTCCCAGCATTTT.

This clonotype showed up just once. V gene TRBV10-3 combines with J gene TRBJ1-2; 12 nucleotides match TRBD1. Germline CDR1 reads ENHRY; CDR2 reads SYGVKD. The J segment lost 4 bases and the V segment lost 6 bases, leaving 3 bases of the junction unmatched. The CDR3 totals 14 residues. The CDR3 sequence: CAIRGQGALYGYTF. CDR3 DNA: TGTGCCATCAGGGGACAGGGGGCTCTCTATGGCTACACCTTC.

Note on this clonotype: Since a much larger clone is just one base distant, this may be a read error. The CDR3 reads CAWSVWRPTSNTEAFF. The CDR3 DNA is TGTGCCTGGAGTGTATGGCGGCCAACCTCGAACACTGAAGCTTTCTTT. The chain has TRBV30 and TRBJ1-1; no clear D. The V and J ends lost 0 bases and 1 base respectively, with 15 bases between them. Germline V lookup: CDR1 GTSNPN, CDR2 SVGIG (reference sequence). CDR3 length: 16 residues. Full variable domain (missing parts from reference TRBV30 and TRBJ1-1): SQTIHQWPATLVQPVGSPLSLECTVEGTSNPNLYWYRQAAGRGLQLLFYSVGIGQISSEVPQNLSASRPQDRQFILSSKKLLLSDSGFYLCAWSVWRPTSNTEAFFGQGTRLTVV.

This clonotype was detected many times. J is TRBJ2-7 and V is TRBV20-1, with D perhaps matching TRBD1 or TRBD2 (5 bases each). The CDR3 runs 15 residues. V shed 2 bases and J shed 0 bases, with 14 bases lying between them. Germline V gene sequence: CDR1 DFQATT, CDR2 SNEGSKA (reference sequence). The CDR3 region has the DNA TGCAGTGCTAGACCTCCCGGGACCCGCTCCTACGAGCAGTACTTC. Protein sequence: CSARPPGTRSYEQYF.

The chain joins TRBV6-2 or TRBV6-3 to TRBJ2-2, with unresolved D. V lost 8 bases and J 1 base, leaving 11 bases between the germline ends. The CDR3 has 14 residues. CDR1 MNHEY and CDR2 SVGEGT come from the germline V gene. DNA of the CDR3: TGTGCCAGCGGTAAGGACGGGAACACCGGGGAGCTGTTTTTT. Its translation: CASGKDGNTGELFF.

This clonotype was detected many times. The chain links TRBV28 to TRBJ1-5; 8 nucleotides match TRBD1. Germline V CDR1 and CDR2: MDHEN, SYDVKM. CDR3 length: 18 amino acids. The V gene end was trimmed by 5 bases and the J gene end by 5 bases; junction bases not matched to a gene: 17. The CDR3 spells CASSPYGAGGGEDQPQHF. The CDR3, as DNA: TGTGCCAGCAGTCCATATGGGGCAGGGGGCGGAGAGGATCAGCCCCAGCATTTT.

Ten or more counts support this clonotype. J is TRBJ2-1 and V is TRBV5-6; the D is unclear. This CDR3 spans 15 amino acids. The V end lost 3 bases, the J end lost 5 bases, and 15 bases lay between the germline ends. The germline V gene has CDR1 SGHDT and CDR2 YYEEEE. CDR3 bases: TGTGCCAGCAGCTCTTTGACTGGCGGAGACAATGAGCAGTTCTTC. This gives the protein CASSSLTGGDNEQFF.

This clonotype was counted many times. This chain uses TRBV18 with TRBJ1-2, with a tentative D call TRBD1 (6 bases). There are 15 residues in the CDR3. Germline CDR1 and CDR2: KGHSH and LQKENI. Between the trimmed V and J ends, which lost 1 base and 12 bases, there was a span of 21 bases. The CDR3 reads CASSPLGDTGGTDTF. The CDR3 coding sequence is TGTGCCAGCTCACCACTCGGGGACACGGGAGGAACGGACACCTTC. The full variable domain, completed using reference TRBV18 and TRBJ1-2, is NAGVMQNPRHLVRRRGQEARLRCSPMKGHSHVYWYRQLPEEGLKFMVYLQKENIIDESGMPKERFSAEFPKEGPSILRIQQVVRGDSAAYFCASSPLGDTGGTDTFGSGTRLTVV.

This clonotype has just a few counts. The CDR3 is CSARGLAGGLYEQYF. Written as DNA, the CDR3 is TGCAGTGCTAGAGGACTAGCGGGAGGGCTCTACGAGCAGTACTTC. This rearrangement joins TRBV20-1 to TRBJ2-7; 14 bases fit TRBD2. Germline V gives CDR1 DFQATT, CDR2 SNEGSKA (reference sequence). With 1 base clipped from V and 3 bases from J, the junction kept 2 bases outside the gene matches. The CDR3 runs to 15 residues.

This clonotype was detected a few times. The V call is TRBV20-1, the J call TRBJ2-7; 12 bases match TRBD2. The CDR3 length is 12 residues. The germline V gene encodes CDR1 DFQATT and CDR2 SNEGSKA (reference sequence). In DNA form, the CDR3 reads TGCAGCGGACTAGCGGGACTCTACGAGCAGTACTTC. Its protein product is CSGLAGLYEQYF.

This clonotype was counted ten times or more. The chain recombines TRBV30 with TRBJ2-4, with D possibly being TRBD1 or TRBD2 (5 bases each). The CDR3 totals 13 residues. Germline assignment: CDR1 GTSNPN and CDR2 SVGIG (reference sequence). The V gene lost 2 bases and the J gene lost 8 bases, with 13 bases spanning the gap. This chain's CDR3 is CAWSMGEWDIQYF. Here the CDR3 DNA reads TGTGCCTGGAGTATGGGGGAGTGGGACATTCAGTACTTC.

This clonotype occurred many times. The J gene is TRBJ1-1, the V gene TRBV10-2; TRBD1 agrees at 8 bases. Per the germline V gene, CDR1 is WSHSY and CDR2 is SAAADI. The J segment lost 1 base and the V segment lost 2 bases, leaving 12 bases of the junction unmatched. The CDR3 totals 18 residues. CDR3 bases: TGCGCCAGCAGTGAGGGCCCTCCGGGACAGGTGGAGAACACTGAAGCTTTCTTT. The encoded protein is CASSEGPPGQVENTEAFF.

This chain joins TRBV24-1 and TRBJ2-2; 10 positions match TRBD1. The germline V gene has CDR1 KGHDR and CDR2 SFDVKD. Trimming removed 3 bases from V and 1 base from J; junction bases left unmatched: 1. The CDR3 totals 16 residues. This CDR3 is CATSDRDRGNTGELFF. DNA of the CDR3: TGTGCCACCAGTGATCGGGACAGGGGGAACACCGGGGAGCTGTTTTTT.

This clonotype occurred many times. V gene TRBV27 combines with J gene TRBJ2-1; D is tentatively TRBD1 or TRBD2 (6 bases each). CDR1 and CDR2 (germline): MNHEY, SMNVEV (reference sequence). The CDR3 sequence is 14 residues long. V was clipped by 5 bases and J by 7 bases, with 15 bases between them. The CDR3 bases are TGTGCCAGCAGTCCAAACAGGGCGGGGAATGAGCAGTTCTTC. It translates to CASSPNRAGNEQFF.

The genes are TRBV6-5 and TRBJ2-5, with D unclear. V was trimmed by 0 bases and J by 2 bases, leaving 7 bases between them. The germline gives CDR1 MNHEY, CDR2 SVGAGI. The CDR3 covers 14 residues. The CDR3 reads CASSYSEIQETQYF. The CDR3 coding sequence is TGTGCCAGCAGTTACTCGGAGATTCAAGAGACCCAGTACTTC.

The chain joins TRBV27 to TRBJ2-2; D tentatively reads TRBD1 or TRBD2 (6 bases each). The V end lost 6 bases, the J end lost 5 bases, and 13 bases lay between the germline ends. This CDR3 region has 14 residues. Per germline, CDR1 MNHEY and CDR2 SMNVEV (reference sequence). CDR3 bases: TGTGCCAGCAGAGCCTGGGGGGCGACCGGGGAGCTGTTTTTT. It codes for CASRAWGATGELFF.

This clonotype was seen a few times. The chain has TRBV28 and TRBJ2-7; possible D gene TRBD1, 5 bases. CDR1 MDHEN and CDR2 SYDVKM come from the germline V gene. The CDR3 is 13 residues long. V shed 5 bases and J shed 7 bases, with 15 bases lying between them. The CDR3 loop reads CASSGRVRYEQYF. DNA for the CDR3: TGTGCCAGCAGTGGCAGGGTGCGGTATGAGCAGTACTTC.